The following is a TCR beta chain sequence with its context. Its antigen remains unknown. The study ran its PCR with 60 Vbeta and 13 Jbeta primers. In the original processing: Roughly 80 million unique TCR beta chains, roughly 11 million of them shared, were counted by a later analysis. Using immunoSEQ multiplex PCR, the repertoire was profiled, and TCRdb retains in-frame clones only, with some absent. V, J and clone size are those of that table, while D and trimming were read from the DNA. The table shows some 97,000 clones, with under 80% occurring only once. The sample belongs to a study of cytomegalovirus exposure and HLA in healthy donors. Findings and caveats of the study: With further analysis later on, most CMV-associated TCR beta chains appeared HLA-restricted.

CDR3 size: 16 residues. V trimming: 4 bases; J trimming: 8 bases; junction bases outside the gene matches: 16. In germline, CDR1 is LNHDA, CDR2 SQIVND (reference sequence). These donors, healthy bone marrow donors, were studied. The sequenced sample consisted of PBMCs. The chain employs TRBV19 and TRBJ2-7; 8 bases are a match to TRBD1. The TCR was taken from a woman younger than 35 in good health and CMV-seropositive. CDR3 sequence: CASSTSGQVLLTKQYF. The CDR3 nucleotides are TGTGCCAGTAGTACCTCGGGACAGGTTCTACTTACGAAGCAGTACTTC.